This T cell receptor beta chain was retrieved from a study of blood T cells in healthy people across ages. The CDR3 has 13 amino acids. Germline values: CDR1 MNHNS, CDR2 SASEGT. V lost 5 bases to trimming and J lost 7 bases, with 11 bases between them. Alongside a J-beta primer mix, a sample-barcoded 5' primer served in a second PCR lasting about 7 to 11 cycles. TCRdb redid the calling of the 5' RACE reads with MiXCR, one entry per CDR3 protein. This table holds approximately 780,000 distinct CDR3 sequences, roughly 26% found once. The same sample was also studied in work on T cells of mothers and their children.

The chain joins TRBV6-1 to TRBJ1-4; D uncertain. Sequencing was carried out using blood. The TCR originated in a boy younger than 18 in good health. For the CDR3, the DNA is TGTGCCAGCAGTCCCCGGGGAACTGAAAAACTGTTTTTT. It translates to CASSPRGTEKLFF.